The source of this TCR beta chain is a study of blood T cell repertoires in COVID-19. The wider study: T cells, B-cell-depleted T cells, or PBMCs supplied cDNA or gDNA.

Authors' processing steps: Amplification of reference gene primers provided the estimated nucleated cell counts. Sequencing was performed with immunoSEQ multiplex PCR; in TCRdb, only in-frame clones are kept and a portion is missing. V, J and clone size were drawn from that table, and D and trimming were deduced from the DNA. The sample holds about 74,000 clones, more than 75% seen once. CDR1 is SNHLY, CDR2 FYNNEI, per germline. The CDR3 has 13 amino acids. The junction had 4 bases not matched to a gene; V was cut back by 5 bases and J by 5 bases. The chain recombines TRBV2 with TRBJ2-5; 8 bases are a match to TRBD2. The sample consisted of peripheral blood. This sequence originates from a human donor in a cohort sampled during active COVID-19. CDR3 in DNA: TGTGCCAGCAGTTACGGGAGGGGTGAGACCCAGTACTTC. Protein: CASSYGRGETQYF.